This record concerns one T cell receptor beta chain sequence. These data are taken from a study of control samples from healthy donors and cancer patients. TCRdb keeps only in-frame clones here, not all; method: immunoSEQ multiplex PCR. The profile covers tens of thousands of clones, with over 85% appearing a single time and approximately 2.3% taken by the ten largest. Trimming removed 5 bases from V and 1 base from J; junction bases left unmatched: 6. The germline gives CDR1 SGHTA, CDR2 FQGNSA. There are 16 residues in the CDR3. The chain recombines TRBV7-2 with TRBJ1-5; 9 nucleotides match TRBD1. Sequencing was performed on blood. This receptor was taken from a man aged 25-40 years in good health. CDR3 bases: TGTGCCAGCAGCCAGGGACAGGGTTGGAGCAATCAGCCCCAGCATTTT. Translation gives CASSQGQGWSNQPQHF.